In its sample, the clone carrying this T cell receptor beta chain was seen many times. Trimming took 3 bases from V and 6 from J, leaving 11 bases between them. The CDR3 has 12 residues. CDR1 DFQATT and CDR2 SNEGSKA come from the germline V gene (reference sequence). The sample comes from a study of T cells after yellow fever vaccination. TCRdb recomputed calls from the 5' RACE reads with MiXCR, one row per CDR3 protein. The sample comprises about 63,000 distinct CDR3 sequences, 7.4% of which are singletons, and about 38% rests with the top ten. The source material was CD8+ T cells sorted from PBMCs, sampled 15 days after the yellow fever booster vaccination. This clonotype was obtained from a man aged 25-40 years who received the YFV17D yellow fever vaccine. The chain combines TRBV20-1 with TRBJ1-1; D is undetermined. The CDR3 coding sequence is TGCAGTGCTAGGCCTGCTGGGGCTGAAGCTTTCTTT. It yields the protein CSARPAGAEAFF.